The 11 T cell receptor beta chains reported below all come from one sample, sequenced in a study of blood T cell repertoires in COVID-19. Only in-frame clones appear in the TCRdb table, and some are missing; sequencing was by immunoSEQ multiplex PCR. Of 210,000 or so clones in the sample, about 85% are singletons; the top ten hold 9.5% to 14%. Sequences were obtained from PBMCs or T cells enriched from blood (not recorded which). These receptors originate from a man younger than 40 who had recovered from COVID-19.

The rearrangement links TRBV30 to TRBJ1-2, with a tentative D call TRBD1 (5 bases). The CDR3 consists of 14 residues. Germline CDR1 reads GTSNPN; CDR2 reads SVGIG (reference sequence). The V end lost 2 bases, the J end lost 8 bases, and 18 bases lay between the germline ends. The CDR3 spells CAWSTNTGYGGYTF. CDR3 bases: TGTGCCTGGAGTACAAATACAGGATATGGAGGCTACACCTTC.

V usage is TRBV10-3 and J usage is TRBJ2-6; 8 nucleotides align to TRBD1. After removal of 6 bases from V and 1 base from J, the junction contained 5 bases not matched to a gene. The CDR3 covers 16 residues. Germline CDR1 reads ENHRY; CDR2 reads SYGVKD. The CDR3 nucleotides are TGTGCCATCAGAGGGACAGGAGGATCTGGGGCCAACGTCCTGACTTTC. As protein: CAIRGTGGSGANVLTF.

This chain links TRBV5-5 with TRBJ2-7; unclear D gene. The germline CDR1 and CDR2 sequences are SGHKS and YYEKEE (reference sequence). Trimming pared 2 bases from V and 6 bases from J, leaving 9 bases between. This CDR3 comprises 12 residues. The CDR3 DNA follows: TGTGCCAGCAGCTTACAGCTTGGCGAGCAGTACTTC. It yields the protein CASSLQLGEQYF.

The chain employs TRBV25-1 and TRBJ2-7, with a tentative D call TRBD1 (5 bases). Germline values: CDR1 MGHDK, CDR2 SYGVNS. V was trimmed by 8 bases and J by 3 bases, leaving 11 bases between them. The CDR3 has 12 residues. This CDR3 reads CASSTQGYEQYF. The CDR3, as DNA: TGTGCCAGCTCAACTCAGGGCTACGAGCAGTACTTC.

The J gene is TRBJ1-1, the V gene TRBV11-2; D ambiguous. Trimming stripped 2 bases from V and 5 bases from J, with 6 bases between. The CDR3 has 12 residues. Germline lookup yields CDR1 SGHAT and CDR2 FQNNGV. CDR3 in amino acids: CASSLRRTEAFF. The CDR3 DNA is TGTGCCAGCAGCTTACGGAGAACTGAAGCTTTCTTT.

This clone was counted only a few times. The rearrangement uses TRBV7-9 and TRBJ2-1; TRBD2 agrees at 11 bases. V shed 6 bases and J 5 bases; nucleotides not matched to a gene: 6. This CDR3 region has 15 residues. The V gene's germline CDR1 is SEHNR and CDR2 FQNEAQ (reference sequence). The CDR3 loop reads CASSLGTSGNNEQFF. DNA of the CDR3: TGTGCCAGCAGTTTGGGGACTAGCGGTAACAATGAGCAGTTCTTC.

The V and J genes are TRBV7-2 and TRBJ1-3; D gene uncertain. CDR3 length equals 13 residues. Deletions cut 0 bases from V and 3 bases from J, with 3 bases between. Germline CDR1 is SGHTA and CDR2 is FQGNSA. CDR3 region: CASSLAGGNTIYF. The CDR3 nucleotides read TGTGCCAGCAGCTTAGCCGGTGGAAACACCATATATTTT.

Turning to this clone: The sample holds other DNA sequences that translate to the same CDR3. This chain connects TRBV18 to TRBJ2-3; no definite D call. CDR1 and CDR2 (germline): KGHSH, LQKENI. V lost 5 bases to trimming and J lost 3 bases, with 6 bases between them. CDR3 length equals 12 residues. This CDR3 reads CASSSVTDTQYF. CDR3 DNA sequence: TGTGCCAGCTCATCTGTGACAGATACGCAGTATTTT.

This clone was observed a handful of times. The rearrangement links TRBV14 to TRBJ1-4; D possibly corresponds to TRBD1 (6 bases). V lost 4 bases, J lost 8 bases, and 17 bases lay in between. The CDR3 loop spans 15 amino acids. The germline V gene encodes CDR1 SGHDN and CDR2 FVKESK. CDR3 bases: TGTGCCAGCAGCCTGCTACAGGGTCCAGGGGAAAAACTGTTTTTT. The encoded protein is CASSLLQGPGEKLFF.

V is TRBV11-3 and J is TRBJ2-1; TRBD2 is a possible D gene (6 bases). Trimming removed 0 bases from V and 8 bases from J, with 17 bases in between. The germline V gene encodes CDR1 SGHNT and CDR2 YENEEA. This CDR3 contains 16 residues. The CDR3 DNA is TGTGCCAGCAGCTTAGATTCCGCAGGGAGGACCGATGAGCAGTTCTTC. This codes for CASSLDSAGRTDEQFF.

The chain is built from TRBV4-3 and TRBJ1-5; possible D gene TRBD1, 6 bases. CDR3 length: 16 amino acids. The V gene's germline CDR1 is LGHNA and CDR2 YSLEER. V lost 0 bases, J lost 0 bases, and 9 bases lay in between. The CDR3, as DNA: TGCGCCAGCAGCCAAGATAAGGGGGATAGCAATCAGCCCCAGCATTTT. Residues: CASSQDKGDSNQPQHF.